This note documents a single T cell receptor (beta chain) sequence. The sample comes from a study of blood T cell repertoires in COVID-19. About the research overall: COVID-19 samples from acute and convalescent phases originated in the United States, Italy and Spain. In each case, the material was cDNA or gDNA derived from T cells, B-cell-depleted T cells, or PBMCs.

Source study methods: For nucleated cells, counts were estimated from reference gene primer amplification. This table comes from immunoSEQ multiplex PCR, and its TCRdb copy is limited to in-frame clones, with some not included. The V and J calls and the clone size are those of that table, but D and trimming were determined from the DNA. The table includes about 240,000 clones, just under 85% detected once. The junction had 4 bases not matched to a gene; V was cut back by 5 bases and J by 0 bases. This CDR3 is built from 15 residues. Germline V gene data show CDR1 as SGHRS and CDR2 as YFSETQ. The sample consisted of peripheral blood. The V call is TRBV5-1, the J call TRBJ1-4; 7 bases fit TRBD1. The TCR was taken from a man between 45 and 60 years old with acute or convalescent COVID-19. The CDR3 region is CASSRQGATNEKLFF. In DNA, the CDR3 is TGCGCCAGCAGTAGACAGGGTGCAACTAATGAAAAACTGTTTTTT.